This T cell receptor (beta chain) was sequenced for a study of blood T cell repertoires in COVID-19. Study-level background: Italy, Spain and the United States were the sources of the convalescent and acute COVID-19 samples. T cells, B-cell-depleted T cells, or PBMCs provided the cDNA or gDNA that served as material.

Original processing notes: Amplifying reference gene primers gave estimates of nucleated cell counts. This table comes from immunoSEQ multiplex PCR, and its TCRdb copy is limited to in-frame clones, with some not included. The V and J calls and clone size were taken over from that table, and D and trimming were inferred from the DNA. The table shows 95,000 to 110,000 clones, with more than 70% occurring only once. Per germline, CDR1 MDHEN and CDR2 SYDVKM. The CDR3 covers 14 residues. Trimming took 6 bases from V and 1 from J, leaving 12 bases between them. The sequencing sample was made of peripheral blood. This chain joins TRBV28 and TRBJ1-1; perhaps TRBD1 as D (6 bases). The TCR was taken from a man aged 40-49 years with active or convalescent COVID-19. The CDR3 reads CASRDGQPNTEAFF. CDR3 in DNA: TGTGCCAGCAGGGACGGACAGCCGAACACTGAAGCTTTCTTT.